The 31 T cell receptor beta chains reported below all come from one sample, sequenced in a study of Graves' ophthalmopathy and Graves' hyperthyroidism. Transcripts of RNA were the source for amplifying TCR beta CDR3 regions. HTBI primers served in a first-round RT-PCR, which a second-round multiplex PCR followed. TCRdb analysed the multiplex PCR reads with MiXCR anew, one entry per CDR3 protein. The sample yields more than 1,000,000 distinct CDR3 sequences, less than 45% seen once. The sample consisted of peripheral blood or thyroid tissue (not recorded which). The receptor set was obtained from an adult man with Graves' hyperthyroidism.

The rearrangement joins TRBV5-1 to TRBJ1-1; TRBD1 aligns across 9 bases. The CDR3 runs to 17 residues. Germline V gives CDR1 SGHRS, CDR2 YFSETQ. Trimming removed 4 bases from V and 5 bases from J; junction bases left unmatched: 15. The CDR3 reads CASSNPTGGRGGTEAFF. The CDR3 DNA reads as TGCGCCAGCAGCAACCCGACAGGGGGGCGCGGGGGAACTGAAGCTTTCTTT.

The chain joins TRBV9 to TRBJ1-5; D is perhaps TRBD1 (5 bases). The germline V gene encodes CDR1 SGDLS and CDR2 YYNGEE. The CDR3 runs to 15 residues. The V end lost 3 bases, the J end lost 2 bases, and 12 bases lay between the germline ends. The CDR3 sequence: CASSGDGTGNQPQHF. As DNA, the CDR3 is TGTGCCAGCAGCGGCGACGGGACCGGCAATCAGCCCCAGCATTTT.

This clonotype was seen only once. The chain carries TRBV10-3 and TRBJ1-1; 7 nucleotides line up with TRBD1. With 5 bases clipped from V and 4 bases from J, the junction kept 10 bases outside the gene matches. The CDR3 has 15 residues. Germline CDR1 reads ENHRY; CDR2 reads SYGVKD. As DNA, the CDR3 is TGTGCCATCAGTTCGGGGACAGCCCTTAGCACTGAAGCTTTCTTT. Protein sequence: CAISSGTALSTEAFF.

This clonotype was found once. A much bigger clone sits one base away, suggesting this may be a read error. CDR3 DNA: TGTGCCAGTTTGGACCGTGCAGCTAATGAAAAACTGTTTTTT. Its translation is CASLDRAANEKLFF. The gene calls are TRBV19 and TRBJ1-4; no clear D gene. CDR1 and CDR2 from the germline V gene are LNHDA and SQIVND (reference sequence). V was pared by 8 bases and J by 3 bases, with 13 bases between. CDR3 length: 14 amino acids.

This clonotype was seen a handful of times. The chain has TRBV19 and TRBJ2-7; D uncertain. V was trimmed by 4 bases and J by 5 bases, leaving 15 bases between them. CDR3 length: 14 amino acids. The germline CDR1 and CDR2 sequences are LNHDA and SQIVND (reference sequence). The CDR3 loop is CASSRDSLLDEQYF. DNA of the CDR3: TGTGCCAGTAGTAGAGACTCACTCCTGGACGAGCAGTACTTC.

The chain recombines TRBV7-7 with TRBJ2-5; no clear D gene. CDR3 length: 15 residues. The V end was cut by 5 bases, the J end by 0 bases, with 13 bases between. Germline V gene lookup returns CDR1 SSHAT and CDR2 FNYEAQ (reference sequence). CDR3 nucleotide sequence: TGTGCCAGCAGCCTCTTCGCTAGGCACCAAGAGACCCAGTACTTC. Translated: CASSLFARHQETQYF.

The chain uses TRBV7-8 and TRBJ2-5, with 8 bases lining up with TRBD1. The CDR3 is 16 amino acids. Trimming took 7 bases from V and 7 from J; bases not matched to a gene: 17. Germline V lookup: CDR1 SGHVS, CDR2 FQNEAQ. Here the CDR3 DNA reads TGTGCCAGCATCCAAGCCGGGACAGGCTCTACTTCGACCCAGTACTTC. Translation gives CASIQAGTGSTSTQYF.

This clonotype has a count of ten or more. J is TRBJ2-7 and V is TRBV20-1; D gene ambiguous. Looked up from germline, CDR1 is DFQATT and CDR2 is SNEGSKA (reference sequence). Trimming shortened V by 1 base and J by 2 bases, and 9 bases separated the two germline ends. The CDR3 consists of 13 residues. For the CDR3, the DNA is TGCAGTGCTAGAGTGCCAGGTACCTACGAGCAGTACTTC. Protein: CSARVPGTYEQYF.

As for this clonotype: A much larger clone lies a single base off, so this may be a read error. The chain couples TRBV20-1 to TRBJ2-5; 9 positions match TRBD2. Looked up from germline, CDR1 is DFQATT and CDR2 is SNEGSKA (reference sequence). Germline trimming cut 0 bases from V and 1 base from J; bases unmatched to any gene: 6. This CDR3 is built from 16 residues. The CDR3 coding sequence is TGCAGTGCTAGAGAGGCGGGGGGGGACCTCCAAGAGACCCAGTACTTC. The encoded protein is CSAREAGGDLQETQYF.

This clonotype turned up a few times. The gene calls are TRBV20-1 and TRBJ1-5; the D gene is possibly TRBD1 (5 bases). V lost 0 bases, J lost 2 bases, and 11 bases lay in between. The CDR3 is 15 amino acids. CDR1 is DFQATT, CDR2 SNEGSKA, per germline (reference sequence). This CDR3 is CSARDGQGRNQPQHF. The CDR3 DNA is TGCAGTGCTAGAGATGGGCAGGGCCGCAATCAGCCCCAGCATTTT.

Points on this clonotype: A clone one base away is much larger, so this may be a read error. The V and J genes are TRBV11-2 and TRBJ2-7; D is perhaps TRBD1 or TRBD2 (5 bases each). Per the germline V gene, CDR1 is SGHAT and CDR2 is FQNNGV. This CDR3 has 14 amino acids. As DNA, the CDR3 is TGTGCCAGCAGCTACTCGGGACCCACCTACGAGCAGTGCTTC. Its translation is CASSYSGPTYEQCF.

This chain connects TRBV9 to TRBJ2-2; D perhaps matches TRBD2 (5 bases). The V end was cut by 1 base, the J end by 6 bases, with 19 bases between. Per germline, CDR1 SGDLS and CDR2 YYNGEE. The CDR3 is 17 residues long. The CDR3 protein is CASSVTTGKLGAGELFF. The CDR3 DNA reads as TGTGCCAGCAGCGTAACTACCGGGAAACTCGGGGCCGGGGAGCTGTTTTTT.

The chain joins TRBV7-9 to TRBJ2-2; D is perhaps TRBD1 (5 bases). The CDR3 runs 13 residues. The germline V gene has CDR1 SEHNR and CDR2 FQNEAQ (reference sequence). V was clipped by 2 bases and J by 8 bases, with 9 bases between them. The chain's CDR3 is CASSLRNRGELFF. CDR3 sequence (DNA): TGTGCCAGCAGCTTACGAAACAGGGGGGAGCTGTTTTTT.

CDR3 protein: CASSSPRDRGWSGANVLTF. CDR3 DNA sequence: TGTGCCAGCAGCTCCCCCCGGGACAGGGGGTGGTCTGGGGCCAACGTCCTGACTTTC. This sequence joins TRBV7-2 and TRBJ2-6; 11 bases fit TRBD1. This CDR3 spans 19 amino acids. J was trimmed by 1 base and V by 4 bases; bases with no gene match: 9. In germline, CDR1 is SGHTA, CDR2 FQGNSA.

This clonotype was observed at least ten times. The chain is built from TRBV7-2 and TRBJ2-5, with D unclear. Germline assignment: CDR1 SGHTA and CDR2 FQGNSA. The CDR3 covers 15 residues. Trimming removed 1 base from V and 1 base from J, with 10 bases in between. The CDR3 spells CASSLDAQRQETQYF. The CDR3 DNA reads as TGTGCCAGCAGCTTAGACGCCCAGCGCCAAGAGACCCAGTACTTC.

In this sample, this clonotype turned up a few times. The chain joins TRBV2 to TRBJ2-5; TRBD2 agrees at 7 bases. The V gene end was trimmed by 5 bases and the J gene end by 5 bases; junction bases not matched to a gene: 14. The CDR3 totals 16 residues. CDR1 SNHLY and CDR2 FYNNEI come from the germline V gene. The CDR3 sequence: CASSRDEGRARETQYF. The DNA for the CDR3 is TGTGCCAGCAGTCGAGACGAAGGGAGGGCCCGGGAGACCCAGTACTTC.

This clonotype was observed at least ten times. The gene calls are TRBV5-1 and TRBJ1-6; TRBD1 matches at 7 bases. The germline V gene has CDR1 SGHRS and CDR2 YFSETQ. There are 15 residues in the CDR3. V was pared by 0 bases and J by 9 bases, with 6 bases of the junction left unmatched. CDR3 in amino acids: CASSLDGQVSSPLHF. In DNA, the CDR3 is TGCGCCAGCAGCTTGGATGGACAGGTCTCTTCACCCCTCCACTTT.

The chain links TRBV14 to TRBJ1-1, with D possibly TRBD1 on 5 matching bases. Looked up from germline, CDR1 is SGHDN and CDR2 is FVKESK. The CDR3 totals 13 residues. Trimming stripped 8 bases from V and 11 bases from J, with 21 bases between. CDR3 sequence reads: CASSPPGTAWAFF. DNA for the CDR3: TGTGCCAGCTCACCTCCTGGGACGGCGTGGGCTTTCTTT. Full variable domain (missing parts from reference TRBV14 and TRBJ1-1): EAGVTQFPSHSVIEKGQTVTLRCDPISGHDNLYWYRRVMGKEIKFLLHFVKESKQDESGMPNNRFLAERTGGTYSTLKVQPAELEDSGVYFCASSPPGTAWAFFGQGTRLTVV.

The J gene is TRBJ1-2, the V gene TRBV29-1; 9 nucleotides align to TRBD1. V was pared by 6 bases and J by 2 bases, with 7 bases of the junction left unmatched. This CDR3 region has 14 residues. Germline CDR1 reads SQVTM; CDR2 reads ANQGSEA. The CDR3 DNA reads as TGCAGCGTGGCAGGAGGGACAGGGAACTATGGCTACACCTTC. Protein product: CSVAGGTGNYGYTF. Supplemented by reference TRBV29-1 and TRBJ1-2, the full variable domain reads SAVISQKPSRDICQRGTSLTIQCQVDSQVTMMFWYRQQPGQSLTLIATANQGSEATYESGFVIDKFPISRPNLTFSTLTVSNMSPEDSSIYLCSVAGGTGNYGYTFGSGTRLTVV.

In this sample, this clonotype turned up many times. This chain joins TRBV2 and TRBJ2-2; the D gene is possibly TRBD1 (6 bases). The CDR3 is 15 amino acids. CDR1 SNHLY and CDR2 FYNNEI come from the germline V gene. The V end lost 2 bases, the J end lost 2 bases, and 9 bases lay between the germline ends. The CDR3 here is CASSEQGPNTGELFF. The CDR3 nucleotides read TGTGCCAGCAGTGAACAGGGGCCCAACACCGGGGAGCTGTTTTTT. Together with reference TRBV2 and TRBJ2-2, the CDR3 gives the full variable domain: EPEVTQTPSHQVTQMGQEVILRCVPISNHLYFYWYRQILGQKVEFLVSFYNNEISEKSEIFDDQFSVERPDGSNFTLKIRSTKLEDSAMYFCASSEQGPNTGELFFGEGSRLTVL.

As concerns this clonotype: A much larger clone lies a single base off, so this may be a read error. The chain employs TRBV7-6 and TRBJ1-1, with TRBD1 identical over 8 bases. J was trimmed by 0 bases and V by 1 base; bases with no gene match: 4. Germline V gene lookup returns CDR1 SGHVS and CDR2 FNYEAQ. The length of the CDR3 is 16 residues. CDR3 sequence reads: CASSLVAGGMNTEAFF. DNA of the CDR3: TGTGCCAGCAGCTTAGTGGCAGGGGGCATGAACACTGAAGCTTTCTTT.

This clonotype occurred many times. The chain joins TRBV29-1 to TRBJ2-7; 7 nucleotides line up with TRBD1. CDR1 and CDR2 from the germline V gene are SQVTM and ANQGSEA. The V segment lost 5 bases and the J segment 0 bases; nucleotides outside the gene matches: 4. The CDR3 sequence is 13 residues long. CDR3 protein: CSVRDRGSYEQYF. The CDR3 DNA sequence: TGCAGCGTTAGGGACAGAGGCTCCTACGAGCAGTACTTC.

V and J are TRBV7-8 and TRBJ2-5; D is perhaps TRBD1 (6 bases). V gave up 4 bases and J gave up 0 bases, with 18 bases separating them. CDR1 and CDR2 from the germline V gene are SGHVS and FQNEAQ. This CDR3 has 17 amino acids. CDR3 in DNA: TGTGCCAGCAGCTACCTTTGGGGCCGGGACAACCAAGAGACCCAGTACTTC. Translation gives CASSYLWGRDNQETQYF.

Many counts were recorded for this clonotype. V gene TRBV7-2 combines with J gene TRBJ1-3; D is unclear. The V end lost 4 bases, the J end lost 4 bases, and 17 bases lay between the germline ends. The germline gives CDR1 SGHTA, CDR2 FQGNSA. The CDR3 extends over 16 amino acids. The CDR3 region is CASSSSLAPGGNTIYF. The CDR3 region has the DNA TGTGCCAGCAGCTCCTCTCTGGCCCCGGGCGGAAACACCATATATTTT.

There are many counts of this clonotype. The chain carries TRBV29-1 and TRBJ2-7, with D possibly being TRBD2 (5 bases). The V end lost 5 bases, the J end lost 3 bases, and 17 bases lay between the germline ends. The CDR3 covers 14 residues. Germline CDR1 reads SQVTM; CDR2 reads ANQGSEA. For the CDR3, the DNA is TGCAGCGTTACCCCGGGGAGCGGTTACTACGAGCAGTACTTC. This sequence encodes CSVTPGSGYYEQYF.

The V gene is TRBV28, the J gene TRBJ2-5; 11 bases are a match to TRBD2. The CDR3 spans 14 residues. Germline loops: CDR1 MDHEN, CDR2 SYDVKM. V gave up 7 bases and J gave up 4 bases; unmatched junction bases: 5. CDR3 region: CASTTSGNPETQYF. In DNA, the CDR3 is TGTGCCAGCACGACTAGCGGGAACCCAGAGACCCAGTACTTC.

This clonotype was counted once. The chain combines TRBV30 with TRBJ2-7; D not resolved. With 0 bases removed from V and 2 bases from J, the gap between germline ends came to 8 bases. CDR1 and CDR2 from the germline V gene are GTSNPN and SVGIG (reference sequence). The CDR3 runs 13 residues. CDR3: CAWSVFEPYEQYF. The CDR3 DNA sequence: TGTGCCTGGAGTGTATTCGAACCCTACGAGCAGTACTTC.

With respect to this clonotype: Sequence at one end of the junction differs from germline and may be a read error. V gene TRBV10-3 combines with J gene TRBJ2-7; the D gene is possibly TRBD1 (6 bases). This CDR3 is built from 14 residues. From germline, CDR1 is ENHRY and CDR2 SYGVKD. CDR3 nucleotides: TGTGCCAGCAGTCGGACAGCCGACCTGAACGAGCAGTACTTC. It specifies CASSRTADLNEQYF.

This clonotype was seen a handful of times. The chain combines TRBV15 with TRBJ1-2; D gene uncertain. CDR3 length: 15 amino acids. V was trimmed by 0 bases and J by 2 bases, leaving 10 bases between them. The germline gives CDR1 LNHNV, CDR2 YYDKDF (reference sequence). The CDR3 reads CATSRDRAANYGYTF. The CDR3 region has the DNA TGTGCCACCAGCAGAGATAGGGCCGCCAACTATGGCTACACCTTC.

The chain has TRBV19 and TRBJ2-2, with TRBD2 matching 10 bases. Germline loops: CDR1 LNHDA, CDR2 SQIVND (reference sequence). The CDR3 runs to 16 residues. V shed 2 bases and J 5 bases; nucleotides not matched to a gene: 5. The CDR3 here is CASSITGLAVTGELFF. CDR3 coding DNA: TGTGCCAGTAGTATAACCGGACTAGCGGTTACCGGGGAGCTGTTTTTT.

This clonotype has ten or more counts. The chain uses TRBV25-1 and TRBJ2-2; D perhaps matches TRBD2 (6 bases). Germline V CDR1 and CDR2: MGHDK, SYGVNS. The length of the CDR3 is 18 residues. The V end lost 3 bases, the J end lost 3 bases, and 20 bases lay between the germline ends. The CDR3 region has the DNA TGTGCCAGCAGTGACCGTACGGGACTTCCTAGGTACACCGGGGAGCTGTTTTTT. This sequence encodes CASSDRTGLPRYTGELFF.